Listed here is a single TCR beta chain. Profiled with immunoSEQ multiplex PCR; TCRdb holds only in-frame clones, not every one. Of more than 450,000 clones in the sample, 70% to 80% were seen once. These data are taken from a study of shared clonotypes between healthy human individuals. The V gene's germline CDR1 is MDHEN and CDR2 SYDVKM. V shed 8 bases and J 7 bases; nucleotides not matched to a gene: 8. The CDR3 runs 14 residues. The clonotype originates from a woman aged 35 to 49 in good health. Some clones in this sample may be carry-over from other donors' samples. This chain connects TRBV28 to TRBJ1-5; 10 bases fit TRBD1. The sample consisted of PBMCs. This chain's CDR3 is CASEGQGVLQPQHF. In nucleotides, the CDR3 is TGTGCCAGCGAAGGACAGGGGGTCTTGCAGCCCCAGCATTTT.